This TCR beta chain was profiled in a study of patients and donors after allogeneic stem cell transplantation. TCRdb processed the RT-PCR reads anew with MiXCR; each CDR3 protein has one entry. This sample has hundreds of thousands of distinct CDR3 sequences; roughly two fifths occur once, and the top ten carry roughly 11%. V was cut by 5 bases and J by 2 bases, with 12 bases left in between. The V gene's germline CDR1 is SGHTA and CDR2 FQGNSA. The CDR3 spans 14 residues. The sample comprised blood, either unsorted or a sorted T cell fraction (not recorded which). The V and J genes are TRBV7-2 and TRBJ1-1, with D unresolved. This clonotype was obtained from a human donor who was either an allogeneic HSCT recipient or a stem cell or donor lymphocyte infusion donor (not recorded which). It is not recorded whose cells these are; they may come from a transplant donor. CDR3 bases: TGTGCCAGCAGCCCCCCGCGAGGTAACACTGAAGCTTTCTTT. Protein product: CASSPPRGNTEAFF.